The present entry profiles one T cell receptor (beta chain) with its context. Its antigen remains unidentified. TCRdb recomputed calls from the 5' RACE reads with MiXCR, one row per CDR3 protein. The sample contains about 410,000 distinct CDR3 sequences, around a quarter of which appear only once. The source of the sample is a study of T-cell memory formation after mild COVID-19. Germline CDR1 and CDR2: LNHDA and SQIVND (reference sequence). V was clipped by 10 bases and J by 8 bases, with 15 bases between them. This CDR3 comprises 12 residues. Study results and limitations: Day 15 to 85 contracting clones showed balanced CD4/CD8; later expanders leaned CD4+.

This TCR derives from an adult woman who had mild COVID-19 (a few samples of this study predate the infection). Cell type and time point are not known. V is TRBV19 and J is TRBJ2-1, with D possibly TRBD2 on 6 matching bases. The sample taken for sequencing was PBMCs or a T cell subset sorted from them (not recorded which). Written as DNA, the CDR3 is TGTGCCACCGCGACTAGGCGGGATGAGCAGTTCTTC. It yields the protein CATATRRDEQFF.